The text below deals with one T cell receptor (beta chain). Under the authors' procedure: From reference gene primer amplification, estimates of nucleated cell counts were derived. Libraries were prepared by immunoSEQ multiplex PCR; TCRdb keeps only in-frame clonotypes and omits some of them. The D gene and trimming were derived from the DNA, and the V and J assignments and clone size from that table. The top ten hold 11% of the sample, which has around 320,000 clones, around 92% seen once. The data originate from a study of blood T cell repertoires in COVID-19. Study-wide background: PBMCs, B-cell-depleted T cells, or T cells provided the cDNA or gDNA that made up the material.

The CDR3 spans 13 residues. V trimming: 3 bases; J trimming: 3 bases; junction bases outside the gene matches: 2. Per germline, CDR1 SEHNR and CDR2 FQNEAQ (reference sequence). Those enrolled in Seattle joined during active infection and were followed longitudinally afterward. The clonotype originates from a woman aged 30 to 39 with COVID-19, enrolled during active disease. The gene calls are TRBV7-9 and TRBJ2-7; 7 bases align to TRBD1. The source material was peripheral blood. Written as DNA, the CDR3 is TGTGCCAGCAGCTTCGGGACAGACTACGAGCAGTACTTC. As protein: CASSFGTDYEQYF.